One and the same sample provided the 6 T cell receptor beta chains below, sequenced in a study of shared clonotypes between healthy human individuals. TCRdb's copy holds only in-frame clones and misses some; the assay was immunoSEQ multiplex PCR. The sample has roughly 410,000 clones; around 96% are singletons. Source material: memory CD8+ T cells sorted from blood. Subset denoted: CD45RO+ cells pooled with CCR7-negative TemRA cells. The source is a man under 40 in good health.

The chain joins TRBV7-2 to TRBJ2-3, with D maybe TRBD2 (6 bases). Germline V gene lookup returns CDR1 SGHTA and CDR2 FQGNSA. Trimming shortened V by 1 base and J by 6 bases, and 14 bases separated the two germline ends. The CDR3 has 15 amino acids. CDR3 bases: TGTGCCAGCAGCTTAGTCGGGGGAGTACCCGATACGCAGTATTTT. The encoded protein is CASSLVGGVPDTQYF.

CDR3 in amino acids: CAWTGTGRRTTIYF. The CDR3 DNA reads TGTGCCTGGACCGGGACAGGGCGAAGAACCACCATATATTTT. The rearrangement uses TRBV30 and TRBJ1-3; 9 positions match TRBD1. J was trimmed by 9 bases and V by 4 bases; bases with no gene match: 10. CDR1 and CDR2 (germline): GTSNPN, SVGIG (reference sequence). The CDR3 is made up of 14 amino acids.

The chain has TRBV4-2 and TRBJ2-7; 7 positions agree with TRBD1. This CDR3 spans 15 amino acids. V trimming: 0 bases; J trimming: 0 bases; junction bases outside the gene matches: 2. The germline CDR1 and CDR2 sequences are LGHNA and YNFKEQ. The CDR3 nucleotides are TGTGCCAGCAGCCAAGAGGGGGACAGCTCCTACGAGCAGTACTTC. This sequence encodes CASSQEGDSSYEQYF.

Here the CDR3 DNA reads TGTGCCAGCAGCCCTCGGATAGCGGGAGCCCCTCATGAGCAGTTCTTC. This encodes CASSPRIAGAPHEQFF. This chain joins TRBV7-9 and TRBJ2-1; 9 positions match TRBD2. The CDR3 covers 16 residues. Germline CDR1 is SEHNR and CDR2 is FQNEAQ (reference sequence). The V segment lost 5 bases and the J segment 8 bases; nucleotides outside the gene matches: 13.

The chain carries TRBV18 and TRBJ2-7; 9 bases agree with TRBD2. With 3 bases clipped from V and 5 bases from J, the junction kept 2 bases outside the gene matches. Germline-derived CDR1 and CDR2 are KGHSH and LQKENI. The CDR3 runs to 13 residues. The CDR3 sequence: CASSPGTSHEQYF. The CDR3, as DNA: TGTGCCAGCTCACCTGGGACTAGCCACGAGCAGTACTTC.

This clone was seen once. The rearrangement uses TRBV30 and TRBJ2-7; 7 bases agree with TRBD2. This CDR3 spans 14 amino acids. Germline CDR1 and CDR2: GTSNPN and SVGIG (reference sequence). V gave up 1 base and J gave up 3 bases; unmatched junction bases: 6. In DNA form, the CDR3 reads TGTGCCTGGAGTGGGGAGGGAAGGCTCTACGAGCAGTACTTC. Its translation is CAWSGEGRLYEQYF.